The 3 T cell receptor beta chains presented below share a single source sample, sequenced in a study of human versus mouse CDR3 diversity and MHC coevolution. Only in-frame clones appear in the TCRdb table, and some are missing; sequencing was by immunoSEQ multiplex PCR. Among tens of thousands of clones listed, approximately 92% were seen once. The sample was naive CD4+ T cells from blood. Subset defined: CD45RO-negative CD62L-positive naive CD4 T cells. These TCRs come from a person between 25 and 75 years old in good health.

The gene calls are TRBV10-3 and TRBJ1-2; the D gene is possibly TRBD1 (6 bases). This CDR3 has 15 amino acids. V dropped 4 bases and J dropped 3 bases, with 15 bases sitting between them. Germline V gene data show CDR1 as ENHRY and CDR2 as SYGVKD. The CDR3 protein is CAISAGQGKDYGYTF. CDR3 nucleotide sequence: TGTGCCATCAGTGCGGGCCAGGGGAAGGACTATGGCTACACCTTC.

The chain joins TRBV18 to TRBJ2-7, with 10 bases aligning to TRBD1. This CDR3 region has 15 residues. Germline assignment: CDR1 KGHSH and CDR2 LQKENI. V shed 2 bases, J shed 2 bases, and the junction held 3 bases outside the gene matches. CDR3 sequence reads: CASSPGTGETYEQYF. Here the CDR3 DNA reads TGTGCCAGCTCACCAGGGACAGGGGAGACCTACGAGCAGTACTTC.

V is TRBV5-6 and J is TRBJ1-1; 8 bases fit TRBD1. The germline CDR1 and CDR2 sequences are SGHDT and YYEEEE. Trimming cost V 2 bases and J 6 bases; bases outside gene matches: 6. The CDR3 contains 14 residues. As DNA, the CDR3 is TGTGCCAGCAGCTTCGACAGGGGTTCCGCTGAAGCTTTCTTT. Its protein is CASSFDRGSAEAFF.